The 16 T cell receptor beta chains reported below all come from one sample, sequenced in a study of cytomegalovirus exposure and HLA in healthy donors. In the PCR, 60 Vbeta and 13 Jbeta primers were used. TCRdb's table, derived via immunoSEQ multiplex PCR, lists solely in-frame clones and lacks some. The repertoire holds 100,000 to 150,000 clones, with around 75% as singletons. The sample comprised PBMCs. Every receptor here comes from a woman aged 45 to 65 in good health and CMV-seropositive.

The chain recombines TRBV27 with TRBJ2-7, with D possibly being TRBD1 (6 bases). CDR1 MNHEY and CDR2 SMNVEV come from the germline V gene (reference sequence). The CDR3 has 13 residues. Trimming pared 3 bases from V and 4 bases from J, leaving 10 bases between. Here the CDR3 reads CASSLNRAYEQYF. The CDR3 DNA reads TGTGCCAGCAGTTTGAACAGGGCTTACGAGCAGTACTTC.

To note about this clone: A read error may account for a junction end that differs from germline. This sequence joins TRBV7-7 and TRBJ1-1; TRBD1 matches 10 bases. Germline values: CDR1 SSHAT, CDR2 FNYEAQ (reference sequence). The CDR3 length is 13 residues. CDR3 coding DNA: TGTGCTAGCAGTTCGGACAGGGGGAGTGAAGCTTTCTTT. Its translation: CASSSDRGSEAFF.

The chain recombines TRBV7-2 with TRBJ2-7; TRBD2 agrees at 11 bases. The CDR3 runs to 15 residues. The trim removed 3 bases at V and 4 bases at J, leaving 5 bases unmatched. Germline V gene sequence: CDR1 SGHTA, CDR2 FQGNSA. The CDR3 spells CASSFLAGGFYEQYF. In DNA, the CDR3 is TGTGCCAGCAGCTTTCTAGCGGGGGGCTTTTACGAGCAGTACTTC.

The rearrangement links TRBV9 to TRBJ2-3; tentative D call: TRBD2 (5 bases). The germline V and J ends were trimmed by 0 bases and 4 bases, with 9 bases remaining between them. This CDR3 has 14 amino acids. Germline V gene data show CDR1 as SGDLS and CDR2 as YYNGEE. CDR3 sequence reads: CASSVVATADTQYF. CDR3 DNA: TGTGCCAGCAGCGTAGTAGCGACTGCAGATACGCAGTATTTT.

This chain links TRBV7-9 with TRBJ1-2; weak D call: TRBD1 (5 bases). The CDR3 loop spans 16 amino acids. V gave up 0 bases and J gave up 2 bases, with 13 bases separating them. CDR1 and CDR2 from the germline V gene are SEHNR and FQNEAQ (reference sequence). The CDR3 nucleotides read TGTGCCAGCAGCTTAGCTACGTCGGACACCAACTATGGCTACACCTTC. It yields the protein CASSLATSDTNYGYTF.

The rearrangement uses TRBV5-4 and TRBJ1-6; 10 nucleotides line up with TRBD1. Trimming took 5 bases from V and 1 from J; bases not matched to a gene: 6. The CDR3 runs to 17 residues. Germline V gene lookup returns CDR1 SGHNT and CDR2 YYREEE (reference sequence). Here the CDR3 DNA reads TGTGCCAGCAGAGAGGGACAGGGGAGGTCCTATAATTCACCCCTCCACTTT. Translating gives CASREGQGRSYNSPLHF.

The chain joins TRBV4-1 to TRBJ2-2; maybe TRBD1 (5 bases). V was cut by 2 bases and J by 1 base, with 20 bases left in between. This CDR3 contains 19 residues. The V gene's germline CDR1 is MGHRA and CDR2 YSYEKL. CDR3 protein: CASSQSSLSPDKNTGELFF. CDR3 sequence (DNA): TGCGCCAGCAGCCAAAGCTCACTTAGCCCGGACAAGAACACCGGGGAGCTGTTTTTT.

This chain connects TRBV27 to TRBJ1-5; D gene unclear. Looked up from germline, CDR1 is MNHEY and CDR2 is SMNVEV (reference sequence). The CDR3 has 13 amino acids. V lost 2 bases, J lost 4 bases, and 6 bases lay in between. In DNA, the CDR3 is TGTGCCAGCAGTTTAATCATGAATCAGCCCCAGCATTTT. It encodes CASSLIMNQPQHF.

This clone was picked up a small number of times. Here the CDR3 reads CASSLAQVTDTQYF. The DNA for the CDR3 is TGCGCCAGCAGCTTGGCGCAGGTCACAGATACGCAGTATTTT. The chain couples TRBV5-1 to TRBJ2-3; D is ambiguous. The CDR3 contains 14 residues. The germline V gene encodes CDR1 SGHRS and CDR2 YFSETQ. Trimming pared 0 bases from V and 2 bases from J, leaving 7 bases between.

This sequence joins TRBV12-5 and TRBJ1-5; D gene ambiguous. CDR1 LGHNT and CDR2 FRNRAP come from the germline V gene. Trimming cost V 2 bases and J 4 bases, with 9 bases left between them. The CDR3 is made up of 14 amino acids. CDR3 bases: TGTGCTAGTGGTTTGCGAGGGAGAAATCAGCCCCAGCATTTT. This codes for CASGLRGRNQPQHF.

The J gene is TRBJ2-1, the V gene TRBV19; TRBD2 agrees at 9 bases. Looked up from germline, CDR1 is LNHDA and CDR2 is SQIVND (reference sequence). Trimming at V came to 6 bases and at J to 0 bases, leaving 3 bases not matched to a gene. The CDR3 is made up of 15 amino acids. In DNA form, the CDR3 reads TGTGCCAGTAGCCTAGCGGGGAGCTCCTACAATGAGCAGTTCTTC. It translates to CASSLAGSSYNEQFF. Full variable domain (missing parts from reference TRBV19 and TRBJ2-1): DGGITQSPKYLFRKEGQNVTLSCEQNLNHDAMYWYRQDPGQGLRLIYYSQIVNDFQKGDIAEGYSVSREKKESFPLTVTSAQKNPTAFYLCASSLAGSSYNEQFFGPGTRLTVL.

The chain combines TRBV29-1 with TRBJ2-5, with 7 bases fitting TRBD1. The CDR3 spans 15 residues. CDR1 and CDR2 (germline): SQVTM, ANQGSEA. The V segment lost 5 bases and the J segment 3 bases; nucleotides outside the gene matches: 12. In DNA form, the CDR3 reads TGCAGCGTTTCACGGTCGGGACAGAATGAAGAGACCCAGTACTTC. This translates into CSVSRSGQNEETQYF.

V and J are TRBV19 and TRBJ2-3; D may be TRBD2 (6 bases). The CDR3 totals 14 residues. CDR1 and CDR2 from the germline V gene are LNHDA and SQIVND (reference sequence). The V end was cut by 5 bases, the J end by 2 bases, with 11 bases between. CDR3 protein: CASSPGTDTDTQYF. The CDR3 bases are TGTGCCAGTAGTCCGGGGACTGACACAGATACGCAGTATTTT.

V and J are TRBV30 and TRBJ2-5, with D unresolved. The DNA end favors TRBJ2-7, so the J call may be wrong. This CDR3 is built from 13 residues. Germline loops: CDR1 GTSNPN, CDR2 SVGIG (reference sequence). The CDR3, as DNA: TGTGCCTGGAGTGTACGAGAACCCTACGAGCAGTACTTC. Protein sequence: CAWSVREPYEQYF.

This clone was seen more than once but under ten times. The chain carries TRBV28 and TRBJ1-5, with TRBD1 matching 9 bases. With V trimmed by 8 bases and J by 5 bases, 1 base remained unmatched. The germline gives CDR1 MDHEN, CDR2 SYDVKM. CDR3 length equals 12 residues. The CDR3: CASRQGDQPQHF. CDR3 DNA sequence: TGTGCCAGCCGACAGGGGGATCAGCCCCAGCATTTT.

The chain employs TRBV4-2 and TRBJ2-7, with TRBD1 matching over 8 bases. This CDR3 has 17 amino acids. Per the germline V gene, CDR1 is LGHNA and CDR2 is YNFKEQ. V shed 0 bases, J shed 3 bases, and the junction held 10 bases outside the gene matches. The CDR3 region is CASSQEVRTGSYYEQYF. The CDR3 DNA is TGTGCCAGCAGCCAAGAAGTCCGGACAGGGTCTTACTACGAGCAGTACTTC.